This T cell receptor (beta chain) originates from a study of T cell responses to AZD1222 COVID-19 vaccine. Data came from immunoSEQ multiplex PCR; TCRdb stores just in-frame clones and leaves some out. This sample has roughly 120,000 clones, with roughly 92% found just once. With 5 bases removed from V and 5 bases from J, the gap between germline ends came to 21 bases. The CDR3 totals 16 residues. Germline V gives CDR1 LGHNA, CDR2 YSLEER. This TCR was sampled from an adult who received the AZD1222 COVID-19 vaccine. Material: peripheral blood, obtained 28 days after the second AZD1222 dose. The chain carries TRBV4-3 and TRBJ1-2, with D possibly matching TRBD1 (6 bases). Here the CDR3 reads CASSEQLQGGLYGYTF. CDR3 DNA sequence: TGCGCCAGCAGCGAACAACTACAGGGAGGGCTTTATGGCTACACCTTC.